This T cell receptor (beta chain) was documented in a study of cytomegalovirus exposure and HLA in healthy donors (dated by TCRdb to 2016 to 2017). For context, the study as a whole: A later analysis indicated that the 120 validation repertoires were generated on the platform also employed for the 600 to 750 repertoires of the first cohort. To predict cytomegalovirus infection status, the study brought together high-throughput TCR immunosequencing, statistical association of individual TCRs with disease status, and machine learning. The study aimed to test whether cataloging public T cell receptors could reveal signatures of past pathogen exposure. A separate validation cohort of roughly 120 different subjects was used in addition to the 666-subject first cohort. The full study reports these points: The classifier was reported to diagnose cytomegalovirus status with high specificity and sensitivity in both the original and validation cohorts. Most TCR sequences were observed very rarely across donors, whereas some public TCRs were present in many individuals. In vitro tests confirmed that a few of the cytomegalovirus-associated TCR beta chains recognize cytomegalovirus antigens. The validation cohort had no HLA typing available for a later analysis, so co-occurrence within that cohort was assessed over all 120 or so repertoires. The authors suggested that the approach could potentially be generalized to other disease states and immunological phenotypes. A total of some 180 TCR beta chains were listed by the study as associated with cytomegalovirus. Of the cluster scores, roughly 95% were above 0 in a later analysis, which found that TCRs clustered in the first cohort also tended to co-occur in the 120 validation repertoires.

Measured from the cysteine to the phenylalanine, the CDR3 is 15 residues long. Only the CDR3 part of the read is kept: 45 bases, read in frame from the first base. The germline ends are 10 bases apart after V is trimmed by 2 bases and J by 1 base. CDR1 SGHRS and CDR2 YFSETQ are derived from the germline V gene. Separate from the roughly 630-subject first cohort, the validation cohort of roughly 130 subjects was the group to which the donors belonged. Comment on this clone: The antigen it recognizes is unknown. No base-level quality is on record; no much larger clone is a single base apart.

Preparation of the library involved the immunoSEQ multiplex PCR assay. On the authors' methods: A statistical classification framework was built for diagnosing cytomegalovirus status from the catalog of TCR beta chain sequences. The table comes from immuneACCESS by way of TCRdb, which keeps in-frame sequences with V and J called. Part of the clones is missing from these tables; in studies checked, under half for an unresolved V gene and the rest for unknown reasons. D and trimming were read from the DNA, whereas the V and J calls and clone size are those reported in that table. The table for this sample lists 200,000 to 250,000 clones; around four fifths of them were counted only once. Jointly, the top ten make up about 14% of the sample.

This TCR came from a woman in her 30s in good health and CMV-seropositive. The sample comprised PBMCs. The chain is assembled from TRBV5-1 and TRBJ1-5; no confident D gene assignment can be made. The DNA is TGCGCCAGCAGCTTCGAAGGACTAAGCAATCAGCCCCAGCATTTT. It encodes CASSFEGLSNQPQHF.